The 3 T cell receptor beta chains below all came from one sample that was sequenced in a study of vaccination effects on CD4 cells after COVID-19. The ViraFEST assay expanded antigen-specific CD4+ T cells with viral peptide pools before sequencing. Following 10 days of culture, CD4+ T cells were isolated. The person was diagnosed with PCR-confirmed SARS-CoV-2 infection between March and December 2020. Using immunoSEQ multiplex PCR, the repertoire was profiled, and TCRdb retains in-frame clones only, with some absent. Of under 80,000 clones in the sample, more than 65% were seen once. Their recognized antigens are unknown. The material was CD4+ T cells from PBMCs cultured with HIV peptides, obtained before COVID-19 vaccination. Sample subset: HIV-1 Nef peptide pool negative control/reference culture. The receptors stem from a human donor who had a prior SARS-CoV-2 infection.

The chain uses TRBV28 and TRBJ2-5; 8 bases are shared with TRBD2. V dropped 5 bases and J dropped 2; count of bases not matched to a gene: 13. Germline loops: CDR1 MDHEN, CDR2 SYDVKM. The CDR3 is made up of 17 amino acids. The CDR3 coding sequence is TGTGCCAGCAGTAGTCCTCCCAGGGCTAGCGGGCAAGAGACCCAGTACTTC. Its protein is CASSSPPRASGQETQYF.

This clone was observed once. This sequence joins TRBV1 and TRBJ1-1. TRBV1 has pseudogene status. This CDR3 has 12 amino acids. CDR3: CTSSTKNTEAFF. CDR3 sequence (DNA): TGCACCAGCAGCACTAAGAACACTGAAGCTTTCTTT.

The chain uses TRBV6-2 or TRBV6-3 and TRBJ2-7; D is uncertain. V shed 0 bases and J shed 2 bases, with 11 bases lying between them. Germline CDR1 is MNHEY and CDR2 is SVGEGT. CDR3 length: 15 residues. CDR3 DNA sequence: TGTGCCAGCAGTTACTCGAGTAGAAGTACCTACGAGCAGTACTTC. Its translation: CASSYSSRSTYEQYF.